This T cell receptor beta chain emerged from a study of PD-1 blockade in classical Hodgkin lymphoma. Notes on the study in general: Complete responders showed a baseline diversity that resembled the diversity of newly diagnosed patients.

CDR3 size: 15 residues. Trimming stripped 0 bases from V and 0 bases from J, with 7 bases between. CDR1 and CDR2 from the germline V gene are SGDLS and YYNGEE. Each patient experienced a relapse that followed autologous stem cell transplantation, and brentuximab vedotin exposure varied. This clone has just one count. What it binds is not known. Assay: immunoSEQ multiplex PCR; the TCRdb copy retains only in-frame clones and omits some. The table has fewer than 100,000 clones, 89% seen once; the top ten hold about 20%. The sequencing here drew on peripheral blood mononuclear cells (PBMCs), taken at baseline. This clonotype was obtained from a human donor with classical Hodgkin lymphoma. The chain uses TRBV9 and TRBJ2-1; D gene uncertain. The DNA for the CDR3 is TGTGCCAGCAGCGTAGGTACCAGCTCCTACAATGAGCAGTTCTTC. This translates into CASSVGTSSYNEQFF. Drawing the rest from reference TRBV9 and TRBJ2-1, the complete variable domain is DSGVTQTPKHLITATGQRVTLRCSPRSGDLSVYWYQQSLDQGLQFLIQYYNGEERAKGNILERFSAQQFPDLHSELNLSSLELGDSALYFCASSVGTSSYNEQFFGPGTRLTVL.